These 4 T cell receptor beta chains share one sample of origin, sequenced in a study of OX40 agonist ivuxolimab in advanced cancers. Here immunoSEQ multiplex PCR was the method, and the copy in TCRdb shows in-frame clones only, minus some. The sample includes approximately 51,000 clones, 60% to 80% of them seen just once. Sequences were derived from CD4+ or CD8+ T cells sorted from blood, sampled in a trial of the OX40 agonist ivuxolimab. The source is an adult with an advanced solid tumor such as melanoma, head and neck, liver or kidney cancer.

The chain is built from TRBV11-2 and TRBJ1-6; D may be TRBD1 (6 bases). Trimming pared 1 base from V and 0 bases from J, leaving 13 bases between. Germline V gene sequence: CDR1 SGHAT, CDR2 FQNNGV. The CDR3 spans 18 residues. The CDR3 is CASSLVGGPSSYNSPLHF. The CDR3 DNA sequence: TGTGCCAGCAGCTTAGTTGGGGGCCCAAGCTCCTATAATTCACCCCTCCACTTT.

The V gene is TRBV30, the J gene TRBJ1-4, with D uncertain. Germline CDR1 reads GTSNPN; CDR2 reads SVGIG (reference sequence). This CDR3 has 13 residues. V was clipped by 3 bases and J by 5 bases, with 10 bases between them. The DNA of the CDR3 is TGTGCCTGGAGGCCCCCTTTCAATGAAAAACTGTTTTTT. Protein sequence: CAWRPPFNEKLFF.

This chain links TRBV5-5 with TRBJ2-7; D remains ambiguous. The CDR3 is 12 amino acids. Trimming cost V 4 bases and J 3 bases, with 8 bases left between them. Germline V gene sequence: CDR1 SGHKS, CDR2 YYEKEE (reference sequence). CDR3 loop: CASSLVGYEQYF. In nucleotides, the CDR3 is TGTGCCAGCAGCCTGGTGGGCTACGAGCAGTACTTC.

The chain couples TRBV11-2 to TRBJ1-1; no firm D call. This CDR3 has 14 amino acids. Germline CDR1 and CDR2: SGHAT and FQNNGV. V lost 5 bases and J 3 bases, leaving 13 bases between the germline ends. CDR3 region: CASSGQRVDTEAFF. CDR3 bases: TGTGCCAGCAGCGGCCAAAGGGTAGACACTGAAGCTTTCTTT.